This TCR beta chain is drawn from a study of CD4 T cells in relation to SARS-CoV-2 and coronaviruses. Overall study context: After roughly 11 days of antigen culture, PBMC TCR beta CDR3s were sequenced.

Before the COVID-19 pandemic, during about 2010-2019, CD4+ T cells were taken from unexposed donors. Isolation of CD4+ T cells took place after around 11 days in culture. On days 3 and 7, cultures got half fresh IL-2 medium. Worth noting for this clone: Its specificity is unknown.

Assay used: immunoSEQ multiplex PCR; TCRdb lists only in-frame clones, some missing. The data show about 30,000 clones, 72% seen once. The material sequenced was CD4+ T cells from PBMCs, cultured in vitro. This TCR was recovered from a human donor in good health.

The CDR3 reads CASSPRQGSTDTQYF. The CDR3 DNA follows: TGTGCCAGCAGCCCGAGACAGGGCAGCACAGATACGCAGTATTTT. J is TRBJ2-3 and V is TRBV11-3, with 7 bases aligning to TRBD1. The CDR3 contains 15 residues. V was pared by 5 bases and J by 0 bases, with 5 bases of the junction left unmatched. The germline V gene encodes CDR1 SGHNT and CDR2 YENEEA. The complete variable domain, with remaining parts taken from reference TRBV11-3 and TRBJ2-3, reads EAGVVQSPRYKIIEKKQPVAFWCNPISGHNTLYWYLQNLGQGPELLIRYENEEAVDDSQLPKDRFSAERLKGVDSTLKIQPAELGDSAVYLCASSPRQGSTDTQYFGPGTRLTVL.